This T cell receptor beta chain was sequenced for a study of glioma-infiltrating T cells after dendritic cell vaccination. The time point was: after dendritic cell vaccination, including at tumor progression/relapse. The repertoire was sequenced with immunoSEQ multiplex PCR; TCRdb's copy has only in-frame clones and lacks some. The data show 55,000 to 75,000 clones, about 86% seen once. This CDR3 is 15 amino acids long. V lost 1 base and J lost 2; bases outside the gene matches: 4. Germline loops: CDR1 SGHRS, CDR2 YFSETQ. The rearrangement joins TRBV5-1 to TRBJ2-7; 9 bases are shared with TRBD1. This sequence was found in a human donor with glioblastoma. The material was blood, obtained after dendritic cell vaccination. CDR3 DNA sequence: TGCGCCAGCAGCTTGTCCGGGACAGGGACCTACGAGCAGTACTTC. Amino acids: CASSLSGTGTYEQYF.